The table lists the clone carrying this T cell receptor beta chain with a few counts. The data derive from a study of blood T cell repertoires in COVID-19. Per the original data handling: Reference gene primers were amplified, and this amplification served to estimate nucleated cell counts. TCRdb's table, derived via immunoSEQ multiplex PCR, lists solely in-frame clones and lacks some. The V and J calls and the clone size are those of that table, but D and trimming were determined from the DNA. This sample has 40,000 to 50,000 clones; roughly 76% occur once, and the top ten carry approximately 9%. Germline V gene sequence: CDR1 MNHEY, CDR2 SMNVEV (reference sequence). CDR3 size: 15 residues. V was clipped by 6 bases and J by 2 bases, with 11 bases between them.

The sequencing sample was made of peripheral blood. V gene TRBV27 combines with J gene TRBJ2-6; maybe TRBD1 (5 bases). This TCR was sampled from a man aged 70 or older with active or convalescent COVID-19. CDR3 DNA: TGTGCCAGCAGCCCCTTAGGGGCTGGGGCCAACGTCCTGACTTTC. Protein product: CASSPLGAGANVLTF.